This T cell receptor (beta chain) was identified during a study of T-cell reconstitution after alpha-beta-depleted transplantation in children. J was trimmed by 6 bases and V by 0 bases; bases with no gene match: 5. Germline CDR1 reads DFQATT; CDR2 reads SNEGSKA (reference sequence). CDR3 length: 15 residues. Comments on this clonotype: Its specificity is unknown.

The study's findings and limits: Surviving recipient T cells and thymic progenitors underlay high day-60 TCRbeta diversity in some patients.

During its preparation, the TCRbeta library received unique molecular identifiers. TCRdb re-derived calls from the PCR reads in MiXCR, one entry per CDR3 protein. The sample records about 240,000 distinct CDR3 sequences, around 25% being singletons. This material consisted of PBMCs, taken before TCRalphabeta/CD19-depleted stem cell transplant. The chain carries TRBV20-1 and TRBJ1-5, with 10 bases fitting TRBD1. This TCR came from a girl aged 2-10 years with Fanconi anemia, due to receive a stem cell transplant. The CDR3 bases are TGCAGTGCTAGAGATCTGGGGACAGGGGCTCAGCCCCAGCATTTT. It is translated as CSARDLGTGAQPQHF.